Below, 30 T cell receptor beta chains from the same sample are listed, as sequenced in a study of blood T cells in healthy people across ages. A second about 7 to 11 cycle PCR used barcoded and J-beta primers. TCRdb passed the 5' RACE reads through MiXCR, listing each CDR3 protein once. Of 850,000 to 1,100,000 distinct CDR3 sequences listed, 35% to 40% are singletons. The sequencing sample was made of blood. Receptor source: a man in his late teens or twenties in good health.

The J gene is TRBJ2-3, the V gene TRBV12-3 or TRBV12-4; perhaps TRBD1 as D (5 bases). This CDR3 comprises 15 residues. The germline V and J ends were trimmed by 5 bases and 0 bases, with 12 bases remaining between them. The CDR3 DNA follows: TGTGCCAGCAGTCTCCGACAGATTAGCACAGATACGCAGTATTTT. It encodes CASSLRQISTDTQYF.

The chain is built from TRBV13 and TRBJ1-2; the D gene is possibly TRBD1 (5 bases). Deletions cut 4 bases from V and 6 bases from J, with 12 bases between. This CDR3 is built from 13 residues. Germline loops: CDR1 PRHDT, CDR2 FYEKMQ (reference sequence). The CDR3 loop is CASSWQGENGYTF. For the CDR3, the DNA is TGTGCCAGCAGCTGGCAAGGGGAAAATGGCTACACCTTC.

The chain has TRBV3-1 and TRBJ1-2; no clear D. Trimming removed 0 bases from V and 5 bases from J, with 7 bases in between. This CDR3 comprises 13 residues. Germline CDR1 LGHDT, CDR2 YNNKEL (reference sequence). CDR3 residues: CASSQEAEYGYTF. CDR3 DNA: TGTGCCAGCAGCCAAGAAGCAGAATATGGCTACACCTTC.

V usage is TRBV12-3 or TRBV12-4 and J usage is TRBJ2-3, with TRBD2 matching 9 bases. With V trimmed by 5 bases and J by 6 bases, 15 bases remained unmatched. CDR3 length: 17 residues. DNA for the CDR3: TGTGCCAGCAGTCCTAACTTAGCGGGGGTAATTTCGGATACGCAGTATTTT. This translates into CASSPNLAGVISDTQYF.

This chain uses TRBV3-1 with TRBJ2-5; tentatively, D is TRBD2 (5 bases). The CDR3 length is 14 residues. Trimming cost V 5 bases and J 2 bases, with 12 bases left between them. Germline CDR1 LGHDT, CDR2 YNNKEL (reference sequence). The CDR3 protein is CASSDGPGQETQYF. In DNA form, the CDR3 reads TGTGCCAGCAGCGACGGACCGGGACAAGAGACCCAGTACTTC.

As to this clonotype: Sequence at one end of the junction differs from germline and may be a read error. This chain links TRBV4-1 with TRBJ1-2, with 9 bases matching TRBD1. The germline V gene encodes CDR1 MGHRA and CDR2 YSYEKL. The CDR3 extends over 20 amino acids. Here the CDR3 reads CASSQLGPHRGREGLDGHTF. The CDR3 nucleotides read TGCGCCAGCAGCCAACTCGGACCCCACAGGGGGCGCGAGGGTCTTGATGGCCACACCTTC.

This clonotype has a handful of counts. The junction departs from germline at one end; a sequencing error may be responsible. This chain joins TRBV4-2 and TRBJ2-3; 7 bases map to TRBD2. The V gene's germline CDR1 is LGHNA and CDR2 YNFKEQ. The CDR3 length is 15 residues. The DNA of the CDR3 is TGTGCCGGCAGCCAAGCAGCGGGGATCACAGATACGCAGTATTTT. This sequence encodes CAGSQAAGITDTQYF.

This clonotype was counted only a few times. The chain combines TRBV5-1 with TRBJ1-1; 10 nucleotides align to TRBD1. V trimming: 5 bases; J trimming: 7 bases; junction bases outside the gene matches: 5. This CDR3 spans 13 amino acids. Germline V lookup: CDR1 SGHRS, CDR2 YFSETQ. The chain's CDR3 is CASSGTGDDEAFF. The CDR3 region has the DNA TGCGCCAGCAGTGGGACAGGGGACGATGAAGCTTTCTTT.

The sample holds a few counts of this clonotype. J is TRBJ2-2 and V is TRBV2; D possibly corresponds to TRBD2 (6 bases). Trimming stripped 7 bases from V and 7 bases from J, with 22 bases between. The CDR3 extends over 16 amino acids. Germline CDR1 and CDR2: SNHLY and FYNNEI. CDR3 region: CASTHVRGRQNGELFF. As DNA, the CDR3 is TGTGCCAGCACCCATGTTCGGGGGAGGCAGAACGGGGAGCTGTTTTTT.

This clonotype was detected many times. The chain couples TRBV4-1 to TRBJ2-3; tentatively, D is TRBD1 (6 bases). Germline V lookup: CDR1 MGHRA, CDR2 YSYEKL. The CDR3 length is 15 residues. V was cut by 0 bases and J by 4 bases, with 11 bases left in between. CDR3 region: CASSQESGGPDTQYF. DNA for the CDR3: TGCGCCAGCAGCCAAGAAAGTGGGGGCCCAGATACGCAGTATTTT.

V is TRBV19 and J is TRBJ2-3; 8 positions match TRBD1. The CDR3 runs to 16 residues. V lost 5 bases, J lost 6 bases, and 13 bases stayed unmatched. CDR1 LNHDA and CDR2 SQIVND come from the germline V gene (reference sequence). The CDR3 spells CASSPRQGLSVDTQYF. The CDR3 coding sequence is TGTGCCAGTAGTCCGCGACAGGGGCTGAGCGTGGATACGCAGTATTTT.

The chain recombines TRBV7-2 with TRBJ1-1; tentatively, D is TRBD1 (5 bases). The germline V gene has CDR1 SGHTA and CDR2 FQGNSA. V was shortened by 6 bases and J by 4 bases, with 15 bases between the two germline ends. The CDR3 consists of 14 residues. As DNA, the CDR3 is TGTGCCAGCAGTCAATCCAGGGTGAGCACTGAAGCTTTCTTT. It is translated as CASSQSRVSTEAFF. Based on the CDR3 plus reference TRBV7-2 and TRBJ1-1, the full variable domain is GAGVSQSPSNKVTEKGKDVELRCDPISGHTALYWYRQSLGQGLEFLIYFQGNSAPDKSGLPSDRFSAERTGGSVSTLTIQRTQQEDSAVYLCASSQSRVSTEAFFGQGTRLTVV.

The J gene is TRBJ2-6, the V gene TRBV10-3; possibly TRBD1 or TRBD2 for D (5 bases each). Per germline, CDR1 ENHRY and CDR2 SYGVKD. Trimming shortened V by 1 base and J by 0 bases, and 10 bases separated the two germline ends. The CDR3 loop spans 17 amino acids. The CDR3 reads CAISEFGASSGANVLTF. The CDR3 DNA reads TGTGCCATCAGTGAGTTCGGGGCTAGCTCTGGGGCCAACGTCCTGACTTTC.

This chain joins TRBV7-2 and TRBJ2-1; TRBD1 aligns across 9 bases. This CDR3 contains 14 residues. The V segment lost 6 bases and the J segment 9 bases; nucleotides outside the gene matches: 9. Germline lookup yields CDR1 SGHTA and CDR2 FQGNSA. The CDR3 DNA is TGTGCCAGCAGTCTCAGGGACAGGGCGTTTGAGCAGTTCTTC. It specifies CASSLRDRAFEQFF.

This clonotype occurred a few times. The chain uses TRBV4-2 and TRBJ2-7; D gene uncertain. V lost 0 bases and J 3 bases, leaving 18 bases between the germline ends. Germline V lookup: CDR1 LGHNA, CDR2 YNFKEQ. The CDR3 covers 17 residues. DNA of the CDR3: TGTGCCAGCAGCCAAGAGTCGGTGCAGGTTGGGTACTACGAGCAGTACTTC. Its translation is CASSQESVQVGYYEQYF.

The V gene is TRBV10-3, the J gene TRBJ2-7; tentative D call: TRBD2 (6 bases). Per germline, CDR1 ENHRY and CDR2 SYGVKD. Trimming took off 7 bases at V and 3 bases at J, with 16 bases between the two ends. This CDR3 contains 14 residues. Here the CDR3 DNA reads TGTGCCATCACCGGCGGGACCGACTACTACGAGCAGTACTTC. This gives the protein CAITGGTDYYEQYF.

The CDR3 DNA reads as TGTGCCAGCAGTCACCGGACAGGGAGCTCTGGAAACACCATATATTTT. The encoded protein is CASSHRTGSSGNTIYF. V is TRBV6-6 and J is TRBJ1-3, with TRBD1 matching 8 bases. The junction had 6 bases not matched to a gene; V was cut back by 5 bases and J by 0 bases. The CDR3 spans 16 residues. Germline V gene lookup returns CDR1 MNHNY and CDR2 SVGAGI (reference sequence).

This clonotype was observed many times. Written as DNA, the CDR3 is TGTGCCAGCAGTCCACCGGGACAGGGGGATGGCTACACCTTC. This sequence encodes CASSPPGQGDGYTF. The chain employs TRBV28 and TRBJ1-2, with 11 bases aligning to TRBD1. From germline, CDR1 is MDHEN and CDR2 SYDVKM. V shed 5 bases and J 6 bases; nucleotides not matched to a gene: 5. The CDR3 runs 14 residues.

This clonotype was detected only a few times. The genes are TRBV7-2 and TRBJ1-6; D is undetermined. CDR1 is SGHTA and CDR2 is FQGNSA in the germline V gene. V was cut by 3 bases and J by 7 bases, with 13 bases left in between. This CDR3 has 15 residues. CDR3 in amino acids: CASSLASGLNSPLHF. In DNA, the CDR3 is TGTGCCAGCAGCTTGGCGTCAGGACTAAATTCACCCCTCCACTTT.

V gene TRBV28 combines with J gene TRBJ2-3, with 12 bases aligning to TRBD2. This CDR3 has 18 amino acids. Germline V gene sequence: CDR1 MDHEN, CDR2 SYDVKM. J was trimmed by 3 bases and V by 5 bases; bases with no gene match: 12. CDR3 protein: CASSLTSGGCRPTDTQYF. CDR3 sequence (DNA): TGTGCCAGCAGTCTAACTAGCGGGGGGTGTAGACCAACAGATACGCAGTATTTT.

Here the CDR3 reads CASSQTQNNLLGANSPLHF. CDR3 DNA: TGCGCCAGCAGCCAAACTCAAAATAATCTACTTGGAGCCAATTCACCCCTCCACTTT. This chain connects TRBV4-1 to TRBJ1-6; unclear D gene. CDR3 length: 19 residues. The V end lost 2 bases, the J end lost 7 bases, and 24 bases lay between the germline ends. CDR1 and CDR2 (germline): MGHRA, YSYEKL.

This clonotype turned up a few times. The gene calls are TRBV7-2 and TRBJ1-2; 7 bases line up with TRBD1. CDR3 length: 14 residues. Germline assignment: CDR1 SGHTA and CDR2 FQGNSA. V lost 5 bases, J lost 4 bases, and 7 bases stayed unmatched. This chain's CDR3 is CASSPRGQIYGYTF. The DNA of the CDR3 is TGTGCCAGCAGCCCTAGGGGACAGATCTATGGCTACACCTTC. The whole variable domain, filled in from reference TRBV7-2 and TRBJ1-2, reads GAGVSQSPSNKVTEKGKDVELRCDPISGHTALYWYRQSLGQGLEFLIYFQGNSAPDKSGLPSDRFSAERTGGSVSTLTIQRTQQEDSAVYLCASSPRGQIYGYTFGSGTRLTVV.

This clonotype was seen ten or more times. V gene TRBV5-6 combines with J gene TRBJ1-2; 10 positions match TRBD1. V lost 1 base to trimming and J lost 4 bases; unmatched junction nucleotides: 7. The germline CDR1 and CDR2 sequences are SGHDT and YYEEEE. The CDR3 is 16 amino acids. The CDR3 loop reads CASSLRDRGHRYGYTF. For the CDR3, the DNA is TGTGCCAGCAGCTTGCGTGACAGGGGGCACCGCTATGGCTACACCTTC.

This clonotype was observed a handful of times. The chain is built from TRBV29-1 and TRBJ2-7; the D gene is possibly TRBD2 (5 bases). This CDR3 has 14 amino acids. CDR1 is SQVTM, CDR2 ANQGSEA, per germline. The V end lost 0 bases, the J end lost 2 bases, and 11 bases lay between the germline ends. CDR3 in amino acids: CSVEEAGRPYEQYF. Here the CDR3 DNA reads TGCAGCGTTGAAGAGGCGGGCAGGCCCTACGAGCAGTACTTC.

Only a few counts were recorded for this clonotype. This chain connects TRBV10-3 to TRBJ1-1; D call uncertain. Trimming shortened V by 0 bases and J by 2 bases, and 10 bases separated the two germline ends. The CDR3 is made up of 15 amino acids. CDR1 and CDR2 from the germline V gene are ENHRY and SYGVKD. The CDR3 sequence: CAISESGGANTEAFF. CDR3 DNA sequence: TGTGCCATCAGTGAGTCGGGAGGAGCCAACACTGAAGCTTTCTTT.

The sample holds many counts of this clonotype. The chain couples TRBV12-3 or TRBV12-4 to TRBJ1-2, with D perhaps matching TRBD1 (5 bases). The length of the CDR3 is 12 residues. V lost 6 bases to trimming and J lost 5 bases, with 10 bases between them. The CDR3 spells CASSTRTYGYTF. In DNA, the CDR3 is TGTGCCAGCAGCACCCGGACATATGGCTACACCTTC.

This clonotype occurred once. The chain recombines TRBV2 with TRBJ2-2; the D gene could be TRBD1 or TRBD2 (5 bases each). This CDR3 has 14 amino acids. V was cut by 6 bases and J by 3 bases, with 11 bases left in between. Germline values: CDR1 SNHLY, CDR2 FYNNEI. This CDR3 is CASSLGVDTGELFF. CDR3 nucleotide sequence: TGTGCCAGCAGCCTGGGGGTCGACACCGGGGAGCTGTTTTTT.

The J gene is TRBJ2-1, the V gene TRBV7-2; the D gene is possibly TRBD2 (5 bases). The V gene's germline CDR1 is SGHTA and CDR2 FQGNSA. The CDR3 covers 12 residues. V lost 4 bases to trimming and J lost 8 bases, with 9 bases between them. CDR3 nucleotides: TGTGCCAGCAGCTCGGCCGGGGATGAGCAGTTCTTC. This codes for CASSSAGDEQFF.

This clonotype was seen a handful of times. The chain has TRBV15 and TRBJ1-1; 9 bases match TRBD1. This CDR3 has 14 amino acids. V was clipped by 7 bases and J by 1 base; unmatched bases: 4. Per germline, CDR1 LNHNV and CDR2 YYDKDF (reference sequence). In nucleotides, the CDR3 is TGTGCCACCACCAGGGACAGGGCGAACACTGAAGCTTTCTTT. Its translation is CATTRDRANTEAFF.

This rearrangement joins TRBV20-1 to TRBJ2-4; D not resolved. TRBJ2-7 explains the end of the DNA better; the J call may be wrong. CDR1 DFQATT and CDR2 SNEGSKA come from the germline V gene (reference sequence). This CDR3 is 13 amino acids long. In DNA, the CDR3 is TGCAGTGCTATGACGTCCCTTGGCTGCGAGCAGTACTTC. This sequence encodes CSAMTSLGCEQYF.